These T cell receptor beta chains were read from a single sample in a study of T cell changes during pregnancy in multiple sclerosis. Clones were sequenced by immunoSEQ multiplex PCR, and TCRdb holds only the in-frame ones, with some missing. The table has roughly 83,000 clones, approximately 91% seen once. The input for sequencing was PBMCs, taken in the first trimester of pregnancy. These receptors all stem from a female donor in good health, serving as a control in a pregnancy study. Some clones in this sample may be carry-over from other donors' samples. The CDR3 runs from the conserved cysteine through the conserved F or W. The order of the fields is V gene, clone size, D gene, J gene, CDR3 DNA, CDR3 protein. The D gene is left open where the match is weak. Clone size is given for some rows only: seen once, a few or many times, or a class if the clone is expanded.

>TRBV5-6|-|-|TRBJ2-3
TGTGCCAGCAGCTTGGAGGTCGGGAGAGCGGATACGCAGTATTTT
CASSLEVGRADTQYF
>TRBV5-4|once|TRBD2|TRBJ2-2
TGTGCCAGCAGCTTGGGGCGGGAGGGGTCCGGGGAGCTGTTTTTT
CASSLGREGSGELFF
>TRBV19|-|TRBD1|TRBJ1-1
TGTGCCAGTAGTATAGTCACAGGGGAGGTTGCTGAAGCTTTCTTT
CASSIVTGEVAEAFF
>TRBV28|once|TRBD2|TRBJ2-3
TGTGCCAGCAGTTTCCCAGCGGGAGTCACAGATACGCAGTATTTT
CASSFPAGVTDTQYF
>TRBV10-3|-|TRBD2|TRBJ2-1
TGTGCCATCAGTCCCGGGACTAGCGGGAAGGGGGATGAGCAGTTCTTC
CAISPGTSGKGDEQFF
>TRBV7-9|-|TRBD2|TRBJ2-1
TGTGCCAGCAGCTTTCTAGCGGGAGAGCGTCAGTTCTTC
CASSFLAGERQFF
>TRBV6-4|-|TRBD1|TRBJ2-2
TGTGCCAGCAGTGACGGGGACAGAAACACCGGGGAGCTGTTTTTT
CASSDGDRNTGELFF
>TRBV28|-|-|TRBJ2-7
TGTGCCAGCAGTTTAGGGGGGACAGTCTACGAGCAGTACTTC
CASSLGGTVYEQYF
>TRBV11-2|-|-|TRBJ1-6
TGTGCCAGCAGCTTACCAAGGACAGTAAATAATTCACCCCTCCACTTT
CASSLPRTVNNSPLHF
>TRBV28|few|TRBD1|TRBJ2-7
TGTGCCAGCAGTTTCCCCCAAGACAGGGGCTCCTACGAGCAGTACTTC
CASSFPQDRGSYEQYF